Presented here are 20 T cell receptor beta chains from one specimen sequenced in a study of T cells in localized non-small cell lung cancer. The table came from immunoSEQ multiplex PCR; TCRdb's copy has only in-frame clones and leaves some out. The sample yields about 52,000 clones, 86% seen once. This specimen was peripheral blood, taken before any cancer treatment. Receptor source: a male donor aged 60 or over with stage III squamous cell lung carcinoma.

The chain uses TRBV11-2 and TRBJ1-1; 8 positions match TRBD1. The CDR3 runs 14 residues. V gave up 4 bases and J gave up 4 bases; unmatched junction bases: 5. The V gene's germline CDR1 is SGHAT and CDR2 FQNNGV. For the CDR3, the DNA is TGTGCCAGCAGCTACTCGACAGGGGTCACTGAAGCTTTCTTT. It translates to CASSYSTGVTEAFF.

The V gene is TRBV18, the J gene TRBJ1-2; D not resolved. V lost 6 bases to trimming and J lost 2 bases, with 10 bases between them. This CDR3 contains 13 residues. The germline V gene encodes CDR1 KGHSH and CDR2 LQKENI. The CDR3 DNA reads TGTGCCAGCTCGCCTAAAGGAAACTATGGCTACACCTTC. Translated, it gives CASSPKGNYGYTF.

The rearrangement uses TRBV19 and TRBJ2-3; D is possibly TRBD2 (5 bases). V was trimmed by 5 bases and J by 1 base, leaving 16 bases between them. The CDR3 sequence is 16 residues long. Looked up from germline, CDR1 is LNHDA and CDR2 is SQIVND (reference sequence). CDR3: CASSPRDGSGTDTQYF. The CDR3 DNA reads as TGTGCCAGTAGTCCTCGAGATGGGAGTGGCACAGATACGCAGTATTTT.

The rearrangement joins TRBV5-8 to TRBJ1-4; D is ambiguous. Germline V lookup: CDR1 SGHTS, CDR2 YDEGEE. The CDR3 covers 14 residues. Trimming removed 4 bases from V and 5 bases from J, with 12 bases in between. The CDR3 region has the DNA TGTGCCAGCAGCCGTGGGTTTGGAAATGAAAAACTGTTTTTT. Translated: CASSRGFGNEKLFF.

V is TRBV30 and J is TRBJ1-4, with D hard to call. Germline assignment: CDR1 GTSNPN and CDR2 SVGIG (reference sequence). The length of the CDR3 is 11 residues. The CDR3 protein is CANWAAEKLFF. CDR3 in DNA: TGTGCAAACTGGGCCGCTGAAAAACTGTTTTTT.

The chain combines TRBV7-9 with TRBJ2-3, with 9 bases aligning to TRBD2. Looked up from germline, CDR1 is SEHNR and CDR2 is FQNEAQ (reference sequence). The junction had 8 bases not matched to a gene; V was cut back by 1 base and J by 0 bases. CDR3 size: 18 residues. The CDR3 loop is CASSLGAGGSVSTDTQYF. The CDR3 coding sequence is TGTGCCAGCAGCTTAGGAGCGGGGGGTTCCGTTAGCACAGATACGCAGTATTTT.

The chain couples TRBV10-2 to TRBJ1-1; D uncertain. Trimming removed 4 bases at V and 4 bases at J, with 10 bases between. The length of the CDR3 is 13 residues. The germline V gene encodes CDR1 WSHSY and CDR2 SAAADI. DNA of the CDR3: TGCGCCAGCAGTGGTACAGCGGGCACTGAAGCTTTCTTT. Its protein product is CASSGTAGTEAFF.

The chain carries TRBV18 and TRBJ1-4, with TRBD1 matching 8 bases. V shed 3 bases and J 5 bases; nucleotides not matched to a gene: 5. Germline CDR1 and CDR2: KGHSH and LQKENI. The CDR3 totals 15 residues. This CDR3 reads CASSPPGGHNEKLFF. In DNA form, the CDR3 reads TGTGCCAGCTCACCGCCAGGGGGCCACAATGAAAAACTGTTTTTT.

Of note for this clone: Within the sample, other DNA sequences also encode this same CDR3. The chain employs TRBV9 and TRBJ2-1, with D perhaps TRBD1 or TRBD2 (6 bases each). V was cut by 3 bases and J by 0 bases, with 13 bases left in between. The CDR3 consists of 16 residues. Per germline, CDR1 SGDLS and CDR2 YYNGEE. The CDR3 region is CASSALGGLSYNEQFF. The DNA of the CDR3 is TGTGCCAGCAGCGCGCTTGGGGGGCTCTCCTACAATGAGCAGTTCTTC.

V gene TRBV7-3 combines with J gene TRBJ2-1, with a tentative D call TRBD1 (6 bases). CDR1 and CDR2 (germline): SGHTA, FQGTGA. The V end lost 5 bases, the J end lost 8 bases, and 7 bases lay between the germline ends. The length of the CDR3 is 11 residues. The CDR3 region is CASSRTDEQFF. CDR3 in DNA: TGTGCCAGCAGCCGGACAGATGAGCAGTTCTTC.

The gene calls are TRBV6-9 and TRBJ1-1; D remains ambiguous. Germline-derived CDR1 and CDR2 are MNHGY and SVAAGI. V was shortened by 7 bases and J by 5 bases, with 14 bases between the two germline ends. The CDR3 contains 13 residues. The CDR3 protein is CASNPFRGTEAFF. CDR3 coding DNA: TGTGCCAGCAATCCCTTCCGGGGAACTGAAGCTTTCTTT.

Here the CDR3 DNA reads TGTGCCAGCAGCTTAGCGGGTGGGTCGGATACGCAGTATTTT. Translating gives CASSLAGGSDTQYF. This chain connects TRBV11-1 to TRBJ2-3; D gene uncertain. The CDR3 sequence is 14 residues long. Germline-derived CDR1 and CDR2 are SGHAT and FQDESV (reference sequence). V was pared by 0 bases and J by 6 bases, with 10 bases between.

This clone came up once. The chain is built from TRBV5-4 and TRBJ2-2, with 8 bases matching TRBD1. There are 15 residues in the CDR3. Germline V lookup: CDR1 SGHNT, CDR2 YYREEE (reference sequence). J was trimmed by 3 bases and V by 3 bases; bases with no gene match: 4. The CDR3 bases are TGTGCCAGCAGCTGGGGACAGGATTACACCGGGGAGCTGTTTTTT. Translating gives CASSWGQDYTGELFF.

J is TRBJ2-5 and V is TRBV6-5; D might be TRBD2 (5 bases). The V end was cut by 5 bases, the J end by 5 bases, with 15 bases between. The CDR3 sequence is 14 residues long. Looked up from germline, CDR1 is MNHEY and CDR2 is SVGAGI. DNA for the CDR3: TGTGCCAGCAGTGCCAATAATTGGAGGGAGACCCAGTACTTC. The encoded protein is CASSANNWRETQYF.

The J gene is TRBJ2-3, the V gene TRBV7-2, with unresolved D. Germline V gene sequence: CDR1 SGHTA, CDR2 FQGNSA. The V gene lost 1 base and the J gene lost 3 bases, with 5 bases spanning the gap. The CDR3 runs 13 residues. The CDR3 coding sequence is TGTGCCAGCAGCTTAGACTGGACAGATACGCAGTATTTT. It codes for CASSLDWTDTQYF.

The chain links TRBV19 to TRBJ2-7; a possible D gene is TRBD1 (7 bases). CDR3 length: 15 amino acids. Looked up from germline, CDR1 is LNHDA and CDR2 is SQIVND (reference sequence). The V end lost 3 bases, the J end lost 4 bases, and 16 bases lay between the germline ends. The CDR3 here is CASSILEGALYEQYF. The CDR3 DNA is TGTGCCAGTAGTATCCTGGAGGGGGCCTTGTACGAGCAGTACTTC.

The rearrangement joins TRBV18 to TRBJ2-7; the D is unclear. Trimming stripped 0 bases from V and 3 bases from J, with 9 bases between. The length of the CDR3 is 14 residues. Per germline, CDR1 KGHSH and CDR2 LQKENI. The CDR3 reads CASSPPVAVYEQYF. In DNA form, the CDR3 reads TGTGCCAGCTCACCACCTGTCGCGGTCTACGAGCAGTACTTC. The full variable domain, rest sourced from reference TRBV18 and TRBJ2-7, is NAGVMQNPRHLVRRRGQEARLRCSPMKGHSHVYWYRQLPEEGLKFMVYLQKENIIDESGMPKERFSAEFPKEGPSILRIQQVVRGDSAAYFCASSPPVAVYEQYFGPGTRLTVT.

The chain joins TRBV6-5 to TRBJ1-1; maybe TRBD1 (6 bases). Trimming shortened V by 5 bases and J by 5 bases, and 6 bases separated the two germline ends. Germline CDR1 reads MNHEY; CDR2 reads SVGAGI. The CDR3 runs 11 residues. CDR3 amino acids: CASSQGTEAFF. The DNA for the CDR3 is TGTGCCAGCAGTCAGGGGACTGAAGCTTTCTTT.

The rearrangement uses TRBV9 and TRBJ1-1; tentative D call: TRBD1 (6 bases). Trimming removed 5 bases from V and 6 bases from J, with 17 bases in between. Germline V lookup: CDR1 SGDLS, CDR2 YYNGEE. This CDR3 is built from 14 residues. The chain's CDR3 is CASRPNSDRPEAFF. CDR3 coding DNA: TGTGCCAGCAGACCGAATTCTGACAGGCCTGAAGCTTTCTTT.

The V call is TRBV20-1, the J call TRBJ1-2, with D hard to call. Trimming took off 3 bases at V and 7 bases at J, with 9 bases between the two ends. The V gene's germline CDR1 is DFQATT and CDR2 SNEGSKA (reference sequence). CDR3 length equals 11 residues. The CDR3 DNA follows: TGCAGTGCTAGGGGAGGGTCTGGCTACACCTTC. It codes for CSARGGSGYTF.